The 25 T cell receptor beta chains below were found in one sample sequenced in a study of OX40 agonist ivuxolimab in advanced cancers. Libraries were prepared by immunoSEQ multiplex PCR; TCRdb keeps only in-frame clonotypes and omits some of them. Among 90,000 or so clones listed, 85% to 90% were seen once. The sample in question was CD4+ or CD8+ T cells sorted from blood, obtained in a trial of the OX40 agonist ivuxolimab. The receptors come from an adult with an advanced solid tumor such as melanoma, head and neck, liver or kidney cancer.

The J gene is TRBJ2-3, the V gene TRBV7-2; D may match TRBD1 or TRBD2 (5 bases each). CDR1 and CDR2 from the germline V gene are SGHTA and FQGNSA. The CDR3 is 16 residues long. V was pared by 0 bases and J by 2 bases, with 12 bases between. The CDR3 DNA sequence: TGTGCCAGCAGCTTAGCGGGGGATCCCTACACAGATACGCAGTATTTT. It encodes CASSLAGDPYTDTQYF.

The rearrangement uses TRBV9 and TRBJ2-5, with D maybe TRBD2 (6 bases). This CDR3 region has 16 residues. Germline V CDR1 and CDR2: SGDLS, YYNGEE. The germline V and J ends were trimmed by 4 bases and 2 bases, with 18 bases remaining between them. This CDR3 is CASSPGSRDSQETQYF. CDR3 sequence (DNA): TGTGCCAGCAGCCCCGGGAGCCGGGACTCACAAGAGACCCAGTACTTC.

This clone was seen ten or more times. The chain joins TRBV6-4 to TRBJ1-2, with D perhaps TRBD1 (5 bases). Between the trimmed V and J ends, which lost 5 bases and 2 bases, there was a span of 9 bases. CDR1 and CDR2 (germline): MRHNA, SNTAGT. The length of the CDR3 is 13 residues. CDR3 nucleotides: TGTGCCAGCAGTATCGGGGCCAACTATGGCTACACCTTC. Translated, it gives CASSIGANYGYTF.

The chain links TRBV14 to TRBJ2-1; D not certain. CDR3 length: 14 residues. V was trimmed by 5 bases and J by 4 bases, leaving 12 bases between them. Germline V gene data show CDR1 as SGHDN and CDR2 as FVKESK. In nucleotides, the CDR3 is TGTGCCAGCAGCTTCCAGGCGGCTTACAATGAGCAGTTCTTC. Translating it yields CASSFQAAYNEQFF.

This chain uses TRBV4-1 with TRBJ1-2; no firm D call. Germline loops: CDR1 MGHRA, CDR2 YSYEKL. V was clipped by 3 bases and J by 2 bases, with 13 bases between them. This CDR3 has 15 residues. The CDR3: CASSQPRGPNYGYTF. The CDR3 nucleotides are TGCGCCAGCAGCCAGCCTCGAGGTCCAAACTATGGCTACACCTTC.

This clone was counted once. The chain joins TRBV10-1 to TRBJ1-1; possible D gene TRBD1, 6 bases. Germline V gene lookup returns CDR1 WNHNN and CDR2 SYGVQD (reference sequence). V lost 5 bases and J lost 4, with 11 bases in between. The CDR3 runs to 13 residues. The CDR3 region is CASSRRGSTEAFF. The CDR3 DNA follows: TGCGCCAGCAGTCGCAGGGGCTCCACTGAAGCTTTCTTT.

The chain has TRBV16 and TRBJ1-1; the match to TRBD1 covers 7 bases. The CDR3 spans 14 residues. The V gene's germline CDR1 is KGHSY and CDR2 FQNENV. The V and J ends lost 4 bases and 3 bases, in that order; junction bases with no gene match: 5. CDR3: CASSLQQGHTEAFF. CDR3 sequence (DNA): TGTGCCAGCAGCCTCCAACAGGGGCACACTGAAGCTTTCTTT.

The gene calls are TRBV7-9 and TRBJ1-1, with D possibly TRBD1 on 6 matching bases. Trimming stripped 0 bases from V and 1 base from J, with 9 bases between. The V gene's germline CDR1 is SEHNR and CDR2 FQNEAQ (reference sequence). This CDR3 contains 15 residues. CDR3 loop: CASSLAGGPNTEAFF. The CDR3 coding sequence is TGTGCCAGCAGCTTAGCGGGGGGGCCGAACACTGAAGCTTTCTTT. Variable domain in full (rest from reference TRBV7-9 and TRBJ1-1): DTGVSQNPRHKITKRGQNVTFRCDPISEHNRLYWYRQTLGQGPEFLTYFQNEAQLEKSRLLSDRFSAERPKGSFSTLEIQRTEQGDSAMYLCASSLAGGPNTEAFFGQGTRLTVV.

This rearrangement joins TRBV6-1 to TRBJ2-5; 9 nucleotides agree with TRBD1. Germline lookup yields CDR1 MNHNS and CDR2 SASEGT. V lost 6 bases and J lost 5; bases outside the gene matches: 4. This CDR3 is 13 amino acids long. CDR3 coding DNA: TGTGCCAGCAGCAGGACAGGGGAGGAGACCCAGTACTTC. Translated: CASSRTGEETQYF.

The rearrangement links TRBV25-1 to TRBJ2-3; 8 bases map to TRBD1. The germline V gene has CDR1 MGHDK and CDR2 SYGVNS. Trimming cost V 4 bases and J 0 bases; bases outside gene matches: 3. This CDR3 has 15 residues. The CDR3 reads CASSGTGTSTDTQYF. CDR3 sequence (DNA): TGTGCCAGCAGTGGGACAGGGACTAGCACAGATACGCAGTATTTT.

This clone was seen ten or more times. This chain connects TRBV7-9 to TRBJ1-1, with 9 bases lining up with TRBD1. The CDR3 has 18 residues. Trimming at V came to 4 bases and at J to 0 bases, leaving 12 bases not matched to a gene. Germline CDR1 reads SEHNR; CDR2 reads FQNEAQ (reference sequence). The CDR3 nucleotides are TGTGCCAGCAGCTCGCCAAGAGGACAGGGGACTTTGAACACTGAAGCTTTCTTT. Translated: CASSSPRGQGTLNTEAFF.

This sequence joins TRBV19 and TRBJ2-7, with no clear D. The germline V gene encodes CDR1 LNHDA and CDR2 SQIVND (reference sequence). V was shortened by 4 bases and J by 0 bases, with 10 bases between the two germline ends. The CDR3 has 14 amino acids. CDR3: CASSNGRSSYEQYF. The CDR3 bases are TGTGCCAGTAGTAATGGACGGAGCTCCTACGAGCAGTACTTC.

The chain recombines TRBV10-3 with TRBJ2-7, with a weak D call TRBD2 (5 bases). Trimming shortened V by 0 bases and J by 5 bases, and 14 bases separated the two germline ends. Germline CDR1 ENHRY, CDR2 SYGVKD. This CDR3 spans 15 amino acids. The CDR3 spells CAISESASPGDEQYF. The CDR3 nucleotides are TGTGCCATCAGTGAGTCCGCTAGCCCCGGTGACGAGCAGTACTTC.

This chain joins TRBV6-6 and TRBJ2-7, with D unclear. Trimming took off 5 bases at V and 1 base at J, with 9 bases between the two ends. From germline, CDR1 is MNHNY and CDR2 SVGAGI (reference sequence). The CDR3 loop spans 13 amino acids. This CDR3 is CASSPRGSYEQYF. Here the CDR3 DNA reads TGTGCCAGCAGTCCTCGTGGATCCTACGAGCAGTACTTC.

The CDR3 DNA sequence: TGCGCCAGCAGCCGGGACAACCAAGAGACCCAGTACTTC. Its protein product is CASSRDNQETQYF. The chain has TRBV5-1 and TRBJ2-5, with a weak D call TRBD1 (6 bases). Trimming took 4 bases from V and 0 from J, leaving 7 bases between them. The CDR3 spans 13 residues. The germline V gene encodes CDR1 SGHRS and CDR2 YFSETQ.

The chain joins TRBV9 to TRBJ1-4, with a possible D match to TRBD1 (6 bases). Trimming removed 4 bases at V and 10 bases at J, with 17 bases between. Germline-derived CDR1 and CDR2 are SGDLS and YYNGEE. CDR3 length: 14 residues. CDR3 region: CASSTGTQRGKLFF. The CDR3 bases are TGTGCCAGCAGCACCGGGACACAACGGGGAAAACTGTTTTTT.

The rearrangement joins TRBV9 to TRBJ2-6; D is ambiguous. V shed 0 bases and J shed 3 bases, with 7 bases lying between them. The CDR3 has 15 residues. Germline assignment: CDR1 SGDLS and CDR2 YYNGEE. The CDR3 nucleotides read TGTGCCAGCAGCGTAGGTGAGGTTGGGGCCAACGTCCTGACTTTC. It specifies CASSVGEVGANVLTF.

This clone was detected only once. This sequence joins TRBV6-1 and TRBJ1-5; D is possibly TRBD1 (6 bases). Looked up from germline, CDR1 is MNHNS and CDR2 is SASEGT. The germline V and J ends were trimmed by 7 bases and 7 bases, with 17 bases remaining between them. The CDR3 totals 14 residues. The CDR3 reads CASTRDRSGQPQHF. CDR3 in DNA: TGTGCCAGCACCCGAGACAGGTCGGGACAGCCCCAGCATTTT.

In nucleotides, the CDR3 is TGTGCCAGAAGCTTGGACAGGGGGCGAAGTCGGGGCTACACCTTC. It specifies CARSLDRGRSRGYTF. This chain joins TRBV5-3 and TRBJ1-2; TRBD1 agrees at 9 bases. TRBV5-3 is assigned to the ORF class and has an uncertain function. With 0 bases clipped from V and 8 bases from J, the junction kept 8 bases outside the gene matches. The CDR3 runs to 15 residues.

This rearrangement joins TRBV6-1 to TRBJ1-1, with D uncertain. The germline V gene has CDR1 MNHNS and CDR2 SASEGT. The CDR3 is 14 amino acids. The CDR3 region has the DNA TGTGAGCCACCTCAGAGCCCGGGGTACACTGAAGCTTTCTTT. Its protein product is CEPPQSPGYTEAFF.

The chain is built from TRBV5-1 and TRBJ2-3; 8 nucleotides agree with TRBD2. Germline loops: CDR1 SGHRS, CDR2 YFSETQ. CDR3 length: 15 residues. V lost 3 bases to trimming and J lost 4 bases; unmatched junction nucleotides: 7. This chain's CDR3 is CASSSAGGRPDTQYF. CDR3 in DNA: TGCGCCAGCAGCTCTGCGGGAGGCCGCCCAGATACGCAGTATTTT.

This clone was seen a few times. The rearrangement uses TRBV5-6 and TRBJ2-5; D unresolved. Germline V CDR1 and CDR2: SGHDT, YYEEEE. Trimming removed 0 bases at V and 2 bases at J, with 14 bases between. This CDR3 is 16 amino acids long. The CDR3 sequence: CASSLGAVPRQETQYF. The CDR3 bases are TGTGCCAGCAGCTTGGGGGCAGTCCCGCGACAAGAGACCCAGTACTTC.

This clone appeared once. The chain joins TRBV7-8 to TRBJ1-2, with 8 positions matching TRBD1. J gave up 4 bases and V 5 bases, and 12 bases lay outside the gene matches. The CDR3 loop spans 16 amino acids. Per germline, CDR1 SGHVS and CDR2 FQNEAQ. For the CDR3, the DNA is TGTGCCAGCAGCCAAGCCTACAGGGGGGACCGCTATGGCTACACCTTC. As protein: CASSQAYRGDRYGYTF.

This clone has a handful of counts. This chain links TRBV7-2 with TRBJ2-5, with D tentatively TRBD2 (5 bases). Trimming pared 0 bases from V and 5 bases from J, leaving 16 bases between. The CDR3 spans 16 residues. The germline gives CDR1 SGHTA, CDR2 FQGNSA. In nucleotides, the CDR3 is TGTGCCAGCAGCTTAGCGGAGGTGGTGGGGTCGGAGACCCAGTACTTC. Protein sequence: CASSLAEVVGSETQYF.

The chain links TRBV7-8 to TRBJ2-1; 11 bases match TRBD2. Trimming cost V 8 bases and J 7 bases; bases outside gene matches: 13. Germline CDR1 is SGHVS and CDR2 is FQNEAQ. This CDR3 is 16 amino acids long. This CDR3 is CASYRLGLAAKNEQFF. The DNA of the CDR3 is TGTGCCAGCTATAGATTGGGACTAGCGGCGAAGAATGAGCAGTTCTTC.